This T cell receptor (beta chain) was found in a study of blood T cell repertoires in COVID-19. Study-wide context: The samples span acute and convalescent COVID-19 from the United States, Italy and Spain. Sources were T cells, B-cell-depleted T cells, or PBMCs; the material itself was cDNA or gDNA.

This clone has just a few counts. Someone with COVID-19 had been met by exposed participants within 2 weeks before study entry. Per the original methods: Estimates of nucleated cell counts were drawn from the amplification of reference gene primers. Clones were sequenced by immunoSEQ multiplex PCR, and TCRdb holds only the in-frame ones, with some missing. Clone size and the V and J calls come from that table; the DNA yielded D and trimming. The sample records around 400,000 clones, approximately 91% being singletons. Looked up from germline, CDR1 is SGHTA and CDR2 is FQGNSA. The CDR3 contains 18 residues. The junction had 12 bases not matched to a gene; V was cut back by 6 bases and J by 0 bases.

The clonotype was recovered from a woman between 18 and 29 years old who had been exposed to COVID-19. The sequenced sample was PBMCs or T cells enriched from blood (not recorded which). The chain uses TRBV7-2 and TRBJ1-5; 9 bases are a match to TRBD1. CDR3 DNA: TGTGCCAGCAGTCATTCCCGGGACAGGGCTTATAGCAATCAGCCCCAGCATTTT. Translation: CASSHSRDRAYSNQPQHF.